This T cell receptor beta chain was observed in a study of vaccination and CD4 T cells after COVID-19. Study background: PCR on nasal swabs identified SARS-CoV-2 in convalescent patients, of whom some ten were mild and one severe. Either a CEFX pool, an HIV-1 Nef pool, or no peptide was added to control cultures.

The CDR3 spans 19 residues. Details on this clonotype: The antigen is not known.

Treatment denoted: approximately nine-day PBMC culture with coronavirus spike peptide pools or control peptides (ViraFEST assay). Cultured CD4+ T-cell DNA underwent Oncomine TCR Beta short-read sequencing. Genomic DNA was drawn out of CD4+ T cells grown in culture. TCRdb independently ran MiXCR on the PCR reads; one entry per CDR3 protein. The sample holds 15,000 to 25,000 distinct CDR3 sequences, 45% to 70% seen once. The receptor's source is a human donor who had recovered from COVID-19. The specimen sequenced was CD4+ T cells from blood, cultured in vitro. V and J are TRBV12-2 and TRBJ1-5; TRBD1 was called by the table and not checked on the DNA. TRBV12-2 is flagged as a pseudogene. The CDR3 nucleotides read TGTGCAAGTCGCTTAAAATGGGGAAATCGACAGGGCGGCAATCAGCCCCAGCATTTT. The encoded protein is CASRLKWGNRQGGNQPQHF.